The TCR beta chain described here comes from a study of T cell responses to AZD1222 COVID-19 vaccine (dated by TCRdb to the early 2020s). The study in broad terms: AZD1222 recipients whose second dose came at about 4 weeks and those whose second dose came at about 12 weeks were combined into one group, since spike-specific TCR depth and breadth did not differ between the two schedules. TCR sequencing covered roughly 230 trial participants: around 210 given two doses of AZD1222 and 26 given two doses of MenACWY control vaccine. Trial participants were enrolled by age into subgroups of 18-55, 56-69 and 70-plus years, and around 140, 26 and 57 TCR-sequenced participants, respectively, were included in these subgroups. General conclusions and limits of the study: Conclusions about previously exposed vaccinees are limited because only six or seven AZD1222 recipients were SARS-CoV-2 seropositive at baseline. Nearly half of unique spike-specific TCRs reportedly recognized epitopes outside regions mutated in the B.1.351 and B.1.1.7 variants. The vaccine-associated CD4 TCRs covered the entire spike protein, and the dominant responses fell in regions 160-218 and 743-854. Because no day 14 peak-response samples were available, the repertoires could be characterized only after the peak T cell response. Spike-specific TCR breadth and depth rose significantly after two AZD1222 doses compared with day 0 and with MenACWY recipients. Participants were mostly white British, with more females than males. The authors suggested clonal diversity may have been underestimated. In the small 56-69-year group, the increase in depth fell short of significance, most likely because of low power.

The intended sense of this specimen's time point label: baseline before first vaccination. Samples from vaccinated people were obtained from the UK trials COV001 and COV002, which included a single-blind randomized controlled phase 2/3 trial of AZD1222 (ChAdOx1 nCoV-19) in healthy adults. For TCRbeta chain sequencing, PBMC samples were collected from trial participants at day 0 and at day 28 after the second dose. The CDR3 regions of human TCRbeta chains were analyzed by immunosequencing. On the authors' methods: Repertoire TCRs were checked for matches against a reference library of SARS-CoV-2-specific TCRs that had been generated using the MIRA antigen-specificity platform. Breadth was defined as the fraction of unique TCRs that were SARS-CoV-2-associated. Depth was defined as the fraction of total T cells that were SARS-CoV-2-associated. Using the MIRA data, every spike-specific TCR was mapped to the spike region that the TCR reacted to and assigned to either a CD4 or a CD8 class. Log10-transformed breadth and depth values were compared by one-way ANOVA with Sidak's multiple comparisons tests. TCRdb took this table from immuneACCESS and kept in-frame rearrangements with V and J called. Such tables lack part of the clones; where checked against another copy, unresolved V genes explain under half of the gap, and the rest is unexplained. V and J calls and clone size are as listed in that table; D and trimming were resolved from the DNA. The sample records roughly 130,000 clones, more than 85% of which are singletons. The biggest ten clones account for about 3% of the sample.

About this clone: Its antigen remains unidentified. No clone much larger than this one lies a single base away; base qualities are absent.

The CDR3, cysteine through phenylalanine, is 15 amino acids long. Here the CDR3 DNA is all that survives: 45 bases in frame from base 1. V gives up 4 bases and J gives up 6 bases, and the segment between their germline ends measures 16 bases. In the germline V gene (reference sequence), CDR1 corresponds to LGHDT and CDR2 to YNNKEL. Sequenced material: peripheral blood, taken on day 0 of AZD1222 vaccination. The sequence came from an adult in good health. The rearrangement joined TRBV3-1 (or the pseudogene TRBV3-2) to TRBJ1-5; a tentative D call is TRBD1 (6 bases match). The CDR3 sequence is CASSRDTGPGQPQHF. Here is the DNA: TGTGCCAGCAGCCGGGACACGGGACCCGGTCAGCCCCAGCATTTT.